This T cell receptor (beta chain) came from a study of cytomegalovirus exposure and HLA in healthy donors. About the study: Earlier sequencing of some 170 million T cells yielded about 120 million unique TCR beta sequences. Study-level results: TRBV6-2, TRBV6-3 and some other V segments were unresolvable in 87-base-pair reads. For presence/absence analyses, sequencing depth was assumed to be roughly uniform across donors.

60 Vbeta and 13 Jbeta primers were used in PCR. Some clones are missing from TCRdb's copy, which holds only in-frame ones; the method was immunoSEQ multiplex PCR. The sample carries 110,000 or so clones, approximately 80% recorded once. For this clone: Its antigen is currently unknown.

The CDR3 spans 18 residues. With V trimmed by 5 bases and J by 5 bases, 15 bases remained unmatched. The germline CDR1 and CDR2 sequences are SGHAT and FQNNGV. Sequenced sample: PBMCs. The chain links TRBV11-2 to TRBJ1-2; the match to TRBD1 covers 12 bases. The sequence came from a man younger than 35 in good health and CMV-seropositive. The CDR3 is CASSPSPGQGARSYGYTF. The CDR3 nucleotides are TGTGCCAGCAGCCCAAGCCCGGGACAGGGGGCAAGGAGTTATGGCTACACCTTC.